One and the same sample provided the 32 T cell receptor beta chains below, sequenced in a study of blood T cell repertoires in COVID-19. Libraries were prepared by immunoSEQ multiplex PCR; TCRdb keeps only in-frame clonotypes and omits some of them. The sample consists of approximately 150,000 clones, 88% of them appearing once. Sequenced: peripheral blood. These receptors were collected from a man between 45 and 60 years old who had recovered from COVID-19.

The CDR3 protein is CARTFLAGDYNEQFF. As DNA, the CDR3 is TGTGCCAGAACCTTCCTAGCGGGAGACTACAATGAGCAGTTCTTC. The V gene is TRBV9, the J gene TRBJ2-1; the match to TRBD2 covers 10 bases. The CDR3 contains 15 residues. V was pared by 8 bases and J by 3 bases, with 8 bases of the junction left unmatched. Per germline, CDR1 SGDLS and CDR2 YYNGEE.

This chain joins TRBV3-1 (or the pseudogene TRBV3-2) and TRBJ2-5; 7 bases fit TRBD2. The CDR3 contains 14 residues. With V trimmed by 1 base and J by 4 bases, 3 bases remained unmatched. Germline values: CDR1 LGHDT, CDR2 YNNKEL (reference sequence). DNA for the CDR3: TGTGCCAGCAGCCAAGCTCGCGGGAGAGAGACCCAGTACTTC. Translated, it gives CASSQARGRETQYF.

The chain carries TRBV6-2 or TRBV6-3 and TRBJ2-7, with D possibly TRBD1 on 5 matching bases. Trimming cost V 2 bases and J 3 bases, with 11 bases left between them. CDR1 is MNHEY, CDR2 SVGEGT, per germline. The CDR3 has 14 amino acids. This chain's CDR3 is CASSYQGRDYEQYF. For the CDR3, the DNA is TGTGCCAGCAGTTACCAGGGCAGGGACTACGAGCAGTACTTC.

J is TRBJ2-2 and V is TRBV7-3, with 12 bases fitting TRBD1. The CDR3 is made up of 15 amino acids. V was pared by 8 bases and J by 4 bases, with 5 bases of the junction left unmatched. Looked up from germline, CDR1 is SGHTA and CDR2 is FQGTGA. CDR3 sequence: CASFGTGGFTGELFF. The DNA for the CDR3 is TGTGCCAGCTTCGGGACAGGGGGCTTCACCGGGGAGCTGTTTTTT.

The chain recombines TRBV4-3 with TRBJ1-2; 7 bases align to TRBD1. After removal of 0 bases from V and 5 bases from J, the junction contained 12 bases not matched to a gene. The germline V gene encodes CDR1 LGHNA and CDR2 YSLEER. CDR3 length equals 17 residues. CDR3 nucleotide sequence: TGCGCCAGCAGCCAAGACCTACTGGAGTCAGGGGGGTATGGCTACACCTTC. As protein: CASSQDLLESGGYGYTF.

The chain employs TRBV19 and TRBJ1-2, with D perhaps TRBD1 (6 bases). Germline V gene sequence: CDR1 LNHDA, CDR2 SQIVND (reference sequence). With 5 bases removed from V and 3 bases from J, the gap between germline ends came to 10 bases. The CDR3 length is 13 residues. The CDR3 protein is CASSSTGYYGYTF. CDR3 nucleotides: TGTGCCAGTAGTTCTACAGGGTACTATGGCTACACCTTC.

The V call is TRBV7-7, the J call TRBJ2-5, with a possible D match to TRBD1 (8 bases). CDR3 size: 16 residues. The V end was cut by 5 bases, the J end by 1 base, with 17 bases between. Germline CDR1 SSHAT, CDR2 FNYEAQ (reference sequence). In nucleotides, the CDR3 is TGTGCCAGCAGCCTACAGGGGGGGGTGGGCCAAGAGACCCAGTACTTC. This translates into CASSLQGGVGQETQYF. Full variable domain (rest looked up from reference TRBV7-7 and TRBJ2-5): GAGVSQSPRYKVTKRGQDVTLRCDPISSHATLYWYQQALGQGPEFLTYFNYEAQPDKSGLPSDRFSAERPEGSISTLTIQRTEQRDSAMYRCASSLQGGVGQETQYFGPGTRLLVL.

This chain links TRBV3-1 (or the pseudogene TRBV3-2) with TRBJ2-4; D ambiguous. V was pared by 3 bases and J by 3 bases, with 9 bases between. Per the germline V gene, CDR1 is LGHDT and CDR2 is YNNKEL (reference sequence). This CDR3 region has 14 residues. Here the CDR3 DNA reads TGTGCCAGCAGCCAGCGAGGTGGCAAAAACATTCAGTACTTC. Amino acids: CASSQRGGKNIQYF.

The chain recombines TRBV7-2 with TRBJ2-1, with 8 bases matching TRBD1. Germline V gives CDR1 SGHTA, CDR2 FQGNSA. The CDR3 contains 16 residues. J lost 1 base, V lost 5 bases, and 7 bases had no gene match. CDR3 nucleotide sequence: TGTGCCAGCAGCCCCTTTTGGACAGGGTCCTACAATGAGCAGTTCTTC. Protein sequence: CASSPFWTGSYNEQFF.

The chain couples TRBV5-1 to TRBJ2-3; 10 bases fit TRBD2. CDR1 SGHRS and CDR2 YFSETQ come from the germline V gene. V shed 0 bases, J shed 5 bases, and the junction held 3 bases outside the gene matches. CDR3 length equals 15 residues. CDR3 sequence: CASSLGSGGKDTQYF. The CDR3 DNA reads as TGCGCCAGCAGCTTGGGTAGCGGGGGGAAAGATACGCAGTATTTT.

The chain recombines TRBV7-9 with TRBJ2-1; 11 nucleotides align to TRBD2. Per germline, CDR1 SEHNR and CDR2 FQNEAQ (reference sequence). The CDR3 loop spans 15 amino acids. V was pared by 1 base and J by 11 bases, with 7 bases of the junction left unmatched. The CDR3 DNA follows: TGTGCCAGCAGCTTAGGTACTAGCGGGGGTGATAAGCAGTTCTTC. Encoded protein: CASSLGTSGGDKQFF.

The V gene is TRBV5-4, the J gene TRBJ1-4; 7 positions match TRBD1. CDR3 length: 15 residues. The germline CDR1 and CDR2 sequences are SGHNT and YYREEE (reference sequence). Losses at the gene ends were 1 base for V and 5 bases for J; bases not matched to a gene: 5. CDR3 sequence (DNA): TGTGCCAGCAGCTTGCCTCAGGGACAGAATGAAAAACTGTTTTTT. This translates into CASSLPQGQNEKLFF.

There are a few counts of this clone. This sequence joins TRBV9 and TRBJ1-2; 8 bases are a match to TRBD1. Germline values: CDR1 SGDLS, CDR2 YYNGEE. J gave up 7 bases and V 4 bases, and 9 bases lay outside the gene matches. The CDR3 covers 14 residues. Here the CDR3 DNA reads TGTGCCAGCAGCTCTCGGACAGGGCGGCTTGGCTACACCTTC. As protein: CASSSRTGRLGYTF.

This clone showed up just once. The genes are TRBV9 and TRBJ1-3; maybe TRBD1 (6 bases). V lost 1 base and J lost 5, with 22 bases in between. CDR1 and CDR2 from the germline V gene are SGDLS and YYNGEE. The CDR3 spans 18 residues. CDR3 sequence reads: CASSVPKSGPQGRNTIYF. CDR3 nucleotide sequence: TGTGCCAGCAGCGTACCTAAGAGCGGCCCACAGGGTAGAAACACCATATATTTT.

This sequence joins TRBV19 and TRBJ2-1; 9 positions match TRBD1. Germline V CDR1 and CDR2: LNHDA, SQIVND (reference sequence). The CDR3 covers 16 residues. Trimming cost V 2 bases and J 4 bases; bases outside gene matches: 6. The CDR3: CASSIRGTGTYNEQFF. As DNA, the CDR3 is TGTGCCAGTAGTATAAGAGGGACAGGGACTTACAATGAGCAGTTCTTC.

The chain recombines TRBV6-2 or TRBV6-3 with TRBJ2-7; tentative D call: TRBD2 (6 bases). The germline V gene has CDR1 MNHEY and CDR2 SVGEGT. This CDR3 comprises 15 residues. V lost 0 bases and J lost 3, with 12 bases in between. The chain's CDR3 is CASSYSGGQLYEQYF. The CDR3 DNA reads as TGTGCCAGCAGTTACTCGGGAGGTCAACTCTACGAGCAGTACTTC.

The chain is built from TRBV2 and TRBJ2-2; TRBD2 aligns across 14 bases. Trimming cost V 5 bases and J 5 bases; bases outside gene matches: 22. Germline-derived CDR1 and CDR2 are SNHLY and FYNNEI. This CDR3 is 22 amino acids long. The CDR3 sequence: CASSKLGRGRGTSGRSTGELFF. CDR3 coding DNA: TGTGCCAGCAGTAAACTCGGTAGGGGGCGGGGGACTAGCGGGAGAAGTACCGGGGAGCTGTTTTTT.

This clone appeared a single time. The CDR3: CASSIATGGKTGELFF. CDR3 in DNA: TGTGCCAGTAGTATCGCGACAGGGGGCAAGACCGGGGAGCTGTTTTTT. The V gene is TRBV19, the J gene TRBJ2-2; TRBD1 agrees at 10 bases. Germline CDR1 is LNHDA and CDR2 is SQIVND (reference sequence). This CDR3 region has 16 residues. J was trimmed by 5 bases and V by 3 bases; bases with no gene match: 6.

The CDR3 here is CASSPPSGADTQYF. The CDR3 coding sequence is TGTGCCAGTAGTCCCCCCTCGGGTGCAGATACGCAGTATTTT. The chain joins TRBV19 to TRBJ2-3; D is unresolved. The V gene's germline CDR1 is LNHDA and CDR2 SQIVND (reference sequence). Trimming took off 5 bases at V and 4 bases at J, with 13 bases between the two ends. CDR3 length equals 14 residues. The full variable domain, rest sourced from reference TRBV19 and TRBJ2-3, is DGGITQSPKYLFRKEGQNVTLSCEQNLNHDAMYWYRQDPGQGLRLIYYSQIVNDFQKGDIAEGYSVSREKKESFPLTVTSAQKNPTAFYLCASSPPSGADTQYFGPGTRLTVL.

The chain links TRBV10-3 to TRBJ2-7, with D possibly matching TRBD1 (8 bases). Looked up from germline, CDR1 is ENHRY and CDR2 is SYGVKD. The CDR3 spans 17 residues. Deletions cut 2 bases from V and 9 bases from J, with 26 bases between. The CDR3 spells CAISEIHRGGERGGQYF. CDR3 coding DNA: TGTGCCATCAGTGAGATACACAGGGGGGGAGAGCGGGGTGGGCAGTACTTC.

The chain joins TRBV9 to TRBJ2-1, with D possibly TRBD1 on 5 matching bases. This CDR3 has 15 amino acids. Trimming took off 4 bases at V and 0 bases at J, with 11 bases between the two ends. CDR1 and CDR2 (germline): SGDLS, YYNGEE. DNA of the CDR3: TGTGCCAGCAGCTCCAGGGATTACTCCTACAATGAGCAGTTCTTC. Protein product: CASSSRDYSYNEQFF.

The V and J genes are TRBV27 and TRBJ1-1; D gene ambiguous. Between the trimmed V and J ends, which lost 3 bases and 5 bases, there was a span of 19 bases. Germline assignment: CDR1 MNHEY and CDR2 SMNVEV (reference sequence). The CDR3 sequence is 16 residues long. The CDR3 bases are TGTGCCAGCAGTTTCGCCTTCGCGGTGGCCATGACTGAAGCTTTCTTT. It is translated as CASSFAFAVAMTEAFF.

The J gene is TRBJ1-5, the V gene TRBV28, with 9 bases aligning to TRBD1. Trimming removed 7 bases from V and 4 bases from J; junction bases left unmatched: 8. The CDR3 covers 15 residues. Germline lookup yields CDR1 MDHEN and CDR2 SYDVKM. CDR3 bases: TGTGCCAGCATTATGACAGGGGGAAGGAATCAGCCCCAGCATTTT. This sequence encodes CASIMTGGRNQPQHF.

Here the CDR3 reads CASRGLAPPYGYTF. CDR3 DNA: TGTGCCAGCAGGGGACTGGCGCCCCCTTATGGCTACACCTTC. The chain recombines TRBV6-5 with TRBJ1-2; D perhaps matches TRBD1 (5 bases). Germline V gives CDR1 MNHEY, CDR2 SVGAGI. There are 14 residues in the CDR3. The V gene lost 6 bases and the J gene lost 5 bases, with 16 bases spanning the gap.

The rearrangement uses TRBV5-1 and TRBJ1-4, with D perhaps TRBD1 (6 bases). Trimming stripped 4 bases from V and 0 bases from J, with 10 bases between. CDR3 length: 15 amino acids. CDR1 is SGHRS and CDR2 is YFSETQ in the germline V gene. The CDR3 sequence is CASSRRTATNEKLFF. CDR3 DNA sequence: TGCGCCAGCAGCCGCCGGACAGCAACTAATGAAAAACTGTTTTTT.

In this sample, this clone turned up a few times. The chain links TRBV24-1 to TRBJ2-3, with 9 bases that match TRBD1. The ends lost 9 bases at V and 6 bases at J; junction bases unmatched: 15. This CDR3 has 16 residues. CDR1 and CDR2 from the germline V gene are KGHDR and SFDVKD. The CDR3 DNA sequence: TGTGCCACCTCTGGGGGCGGGACAGGGATAACCGATACGCAGTATTTT. Encoded protein: CATSGGGTGITDTQYF.

The J gene is TRBJ2-7, the V gene TRBV28; 8 bases agree with TRBD1. The CDR3 has 14 residues. After removal of 7 bases from V and 2 bases from J, the junction contained 7 bases not matched to a gene. The germline CDR1 and CDR2 sequences are MDHEN and SYDVKM. CDR3 DNA: TGTGCCAGCATCAGGGACAGGCGGACCTACGAGCAGTACTTC. Its protein product is CASIRDRRTYEQYF.

The chain combines TRBV6-4 with TRBJ2-1; 10 bases align to TRBD2. J gave up 9 bases and V 3 bases, and 8 bases lay outside the gene matches. The CDR3 has 15 residues. Germline CDR1 MRHNA, CDR2 SNTAGT. CDR3 nucleotide sequence: TGTGCCAGCAGTGAACTAGCGGGGCCTAGGGGTGAGCAGTTCTTC. Encoded protein: CASSELAGPRGEQFF.

This clone was seen only a few times. The chain is built from TRBV4-3 and TRBJ2-7, with TRBD2 matching 12 bases. The CDR3 loop spans 16 amino acids. Germline V lookup: CDR1 LGHNA, CDR2 YSLEER. Trimming cost V 0 bases and J 3 bases; bases outside gene matches: 3. The DNA for the CDR3 is TGCGCCAGCAGCCAAGAAGCTAGCGGGAGGGACTACGAGCAGTACTTC. This encodes CASSQEASGRDYEQYF.

The V gene is TRBV4-3, the J gene TRBJ2-7; the match to TRBD2 covers 7 bases. With 4 bases clipped from V and 4 bases from J, the junction kept 4 bases outside the gene matches. Germline values: CDR1 LGHNA, CDR2 YSLEER. The CDR3 runs to 13 residues. CDR3 sequence reads: CASSPGAGYEQYF. In DNA, the CDR3 is TGCGCCAGCAGCCCGGGAGCGGGGTACGAGCAGTACTTC.

The V and J genes are TRBV5-1 and TRBJ1-2; 7 bases map to TRBD1. The CDR3 is 14 residues long. The V gene end was trimmed by 1 base and the J gene end by 3 bases; junction bases not matched to a gene: 3. Germline V gene sequence: CDR1 SGHRS, CDR2 YFSETQ. CDR3 region: CASSLQGEDYGYTF. The DNA for the CDR3 is TGCGCCAGCAGCTTGCAGGGGGAGGACTATGGCTACACCTTC.

V gene TRBV19 combines with J gene TRBJ1-3; 10 nucleotides align to TRBD1. Germline V gene sequence: CDR1 LNHDA, CDR2 SQIVND (reference sequence). This CDR3 region has 15 residues. The V segment lost 7 bases and the J segment 0 bases; nucleotides outside the gene matches: 3. The CDR3 spells CASIRTGGSGNTIYF. CDR3 in DNA: TGTGCCAGTATTCGGACAGGGGGCTCTGGAAACACCATATATTTT. The full variable domain, in which reference TRBV19 and TRBJ1-3 provide the parts outside the CDR3, is DGGITQSPKYLFRKEGQNVTLSCEQNLNHDAMYWYRQDPGQGLRLIYYSQIVNDFQKGDIAEGYSVSREKKESFPLTVTSAQKNPTAFYLCASIRTGGSGNTIYFGEGSWLTVV.